Listed below are T cell receptor beta chains from one sample, sequenced in a study of control samples from healthy donors and cancer patients. TCRdb keeps only in-frame clones here, not all; method: immunoSEQ multiplex PCR. The sample records 160,000 or so clones, around 94% being singletons. The specimen sequenced was PBMCs. All receptors derive from a man in his 60s with colorectal cancer. Both conserved end residues are part of each CDR3. The D gene is left open where the match is weak. Expanded clones are given a class, and other clones once, few, many or no size at all.

CDR3 length	D gene	V gene	clone size	J gene	CDR3 DNA	CDR3 protein
13	NA	TRBV3-1/TRBV3-2	NA	TRBJ1-6	TGTGCCAGCAGCTACAAAGGGGATTCACCCCTCCACTTT	CASSYKGDSPLHF
15	NA	TRBV15	NA	TRBJ2-3	TGTGCCACCAGCAGAGACGGGCAAAGCACAGATACGCAGTATTTT	CATSRDGQSTDTQYF
15	NA	TRBV21-1	NA	TRBJ2-7	TGTGCCAGCAGCACCCGGGTAGCGGGGGGGCGGGAGCAGTACTTC	CASSTRVAGGREQYF
13	TRBD1	TRBV19	NA	TRBJ1-1	TGTGCCAGTAGTTTGACGACAGGGGCCGAAGCTTTCTTT	CASSLTTGAEAFF
18	NA	TRBV21-1	NA	TRBJ1-2	TGTGCCAGCAGCAAAGTTGGAACAGTGGAGGCAAACTATTACGGCTACACCTTC	CASSKVGTVEANYYGYTF
14	NA	TRBV21-1	NA	TRBJ1-6	TGTGCCAGCAGCAAGGGGCGCGAGGATTCACCCCTCCACTTT	CASSKGREDSPLHF
16	TRBD1	TRBV7-2	NA	TRBJ1-5	TGTGCCAGCAGCTTAGTCCCCGGGACAGGGGCTCAGCCCCAGCATTTT	CASSLVPGTGAQPQHF
15	NA	TRBV6-1	NA	TRBJ2-1	TGTGCCAGCAGTGAAGGAACGGCCTCCTACAATGAGCAGTTCTTC	CASSEGTASYNEQFF
14	NA	TRBV30	NA	TRBJ2-1	TGTGCCTGGAGTAGAGGTTACTTATCAAATGAGCAGTTCTTC	CAWSRGYLSNEQFF
17	TRBD1	TRBV19	NA	TRBJ1-5	TGTGCCAGTAGTATATGGGGAGGGACAGGGGAACGGCAGCCCCAGCATTTT	CASSIWGGTGERQPQHF
13	TRBD1	TRBV5-1	NA	TRBJ1-2	TGCGCCAGCAGCTCCGGGACAGGGGACGGCTACACCTTC	CASSSGTGDGYTF
14	TRBD1	TRBV10-2	NA	TRBJ1-6	TGCGCCAGCAAGGGACAGTCCTATAATTCACCCCTCCACTTT	CASKGQSYNSPLHF
12	NA	TRBV19	NA	TRBJ1-2	TGTGCCAGTAATACAGATAACTATGGCTACACCTTC	CASNTDNYGYTF
15	NA	TRBV14	NA	TRBJ2-3	TGTGCCAGCAGCGAGGACACGGTCCCTCCAGATACGCAGTATTTT	CASSEDTVPPDTQYF
15	TRBD2	TRBV19	NA	TRBJ2-1	TGTGCCAGCCAAATAGCGGGGGGAACCTACAATGAGCAGTTCTTC	CASQIAGGTYNEQFF
17	TRBD2	TRBV5-1	NA	TRBJ2-3	TGCGCCAGCAGCTTAGATCCTAGCGGGGGGATCACAGATACGCAGTATTTT	CASSLDPSGGITDTQYF
15	NA	TRBV27	NA	TRBJ1-6	TGTGCCAGCAGTTACCAACCTACTACAGGGACACCCCTCCACTTT	CASSYQPTTGTPLHF
13	NA	TRBV7-2	NA	TRBJ2-7	TGTGCCAGCAGCTTACCACAGGGCTACGAGCAGTACTTC	CASSLPQGYEQYF
17	NA	TRBV4-1	NA	TRBJ2-3	TGCGCCAGCAGCCAAGATCTAAGGGGCGGGGGCACAGATACGCAGTATTTT	CASSQDLRGGGTDTQYF
15	TRBD1	TRBV11-2	once	TRBJ1-3	TGTGCCAGCACCACTATCAGGGGGCTGGGGAACACCATATATTTT	CASTTIRGLGNTIYF
14	TRBD1	TRBV27	once	TRBJ2-7	TGTGCCAGCAGACGGGACAGGGGACGGGACGAGCAGTACTTC	CASRRDRGRDEQYF
13	NA	TRBV24-1	NA	TRBJ2-3	TGTGCCACCCGGGGGTCCCGCACAGATACGCAGTATTTT	CATRGSRTDTQYF
14	NA	TRBV5-4	NA	TRBJ2-2	TGTGCCAGCAGCTTGGTCAGGGAAACCGGGGAGCTGTTTTTT	CASSLVRETGELFF
16	NA	TRBV7-9	NA	TRBJ2-3	TGTGCCAGCAGCTCCGGCGGGGATGGGGTCACAGATACGCAGTATTTT	CASSSGGDGVTDTQYF
14	NA	TRBV19	NA	TRBJ1-6	TGTGCCAGTACCGTCAACTTGGGGGACTCACCCCTCCACTTT	CASTVNLGDSPLHF
14	TRBD1	TRBV19	NA	TRBJ1-1	TGTGCCAGTACTCGGACAGGGCTGAACACTGAAGCTTTCTTT	CASTRTGLNTEAFF
15	TRBD1	TRBV28	NA	TRBJ2-7	TGTGCCAGCAGAGAGTGGGCAGGGGGATTCCACGAGCAGTACTTC	CASREWAGGFHEQYF
16	TRBD1	TRBV19	NA	TRBJ1-5	TGTGCCAGTAGTACCAGGACAGGGGTGGGCAATCAGCCCCAGCATTTT	CASSTRTGVGNQPQHF
15	NA	TRBV18	NA	TRBJ1-2	TGTGCCAGCTCACCACCGTCCAGGGCTAACTATGGCTACACCTTC	CASSPPSRANYGYTF
15	NA	TRBV5-1	NA	TRBJ2-7	TGCGCCAGCAGCTTGGGTGGGGGCGACCTCTACGAGCAGTACTTC	CASSLGGGDLYEQYF
14	NA	TRBV10-2	few	TRBJ2-7	TGCGCCAGCAGTGAGGGAGGGGGGGCGGACGAGCAGTACTTC	CASSEGGGADEQYF
14	NA	TRBV11-2	once	TRBJ2-7	TGTGCCAGCAGCTTCCGAGGGCAGGTCAGGAAGCAGTACTTC	CASSFRGQVRKQYF
13	NA	TRBV6-5	once	TRBJ1-1	TGTGCCAGCAGTTACTCGAGAAAAACTGAAGCTTTCTTT	CASSYSRKTEAFF
14	TRBD2	TRBV5-6	NA	TRBJ2-5	TGTGCCAGCAGCTTGGTGGGGGAGGGATGGGCCCAGTACTTC	CASSLVGEGWAQYF
16	TRBD1	TRBV7-9	NA	TRBJ1-2	TGTGCCAGCAGCTTCAGGGGGACAGGGATTAACTATGGCTACACCTTC	CASSFRGTGINYGYTF
15	NA	TRBV25-1	NA	TRBJ1-5	TGTGCCAGCAGTGAGACGGGAATGGGCAATCAGCCCCAGCATTTT	CASSETGMGNQPQHF
17	NA	TRBV19	NA	TRBJ2-1	TGTGCCAGTAGTATCAGCTTAGGGACACCTTTTTACAATGAGCAGTTCTTC	CASSISLGTPFYNEQFF
13	NA	TRBV2	NA	TRBJ1-3	TGTGCCAGCAGTGTGAACTCTGGAAACACCATATATTTT	CASSVNSGNTIYF
14	TRBD1	TRBV30	NA	TRBJ1-5	TGTGCCTGGAGTGTAACGACAGGGAGCACAGCCCAGCATTTT	CAWSVTTGSTAQHF
15	NA	TRBV30	NA	TRBJ2-3	TGTGCCTGGAGTCTCCTCGGCGGTGGCACAGATACGCAGTATTTT	CAWSLLGGGTDTQYF
13	NA	TRBV11-2	NA	TRBJ1-1	TGTGCCAGCAGCCGGGACCGAGGCACTGAAGCTTTCTTT	CASSRDRGTEAFF
12	NA	TRBV18	NA	TRBJ1-1	TGTGCCAGCTCACCTCGGAGTTCGGAAGCTTTCTTT	CASSPRSSEAFF
15	TRBD1	TRBV6-2/TRBV6-3	NA	TRBJ2-2	TGTGCCAGCAGTTCTCAGGGACAGGGGTCCGGGGAGCTGTTTTTT	CASSSQGQGSGELFF
13	TRBD1	TRBV9	NA	TRBJ1-1	TGTGCCAGCAGCGCGGGACAGGTCGCTGAAGCTTTCTTT	CASSAGQVAEAFF
16	NA	TRBV6-2/TRBV6-3	once	TRBJ1-5	TGTGCCAGCAGTTACTATGGCGGTTATAGCAATCAGCCCCAGCATTTT	CASSYYGGYSNQPQHF
13	TRBD1	TRBV30	NA	TRBJ1-4	TGTGCCTGGACCACAGGGGTTTCTGAAAAACTGTTTTTT	CAWTTGVSEKLFF
14	NA	TRBV4-1	few	TRBJ1-2	TGCGCCAGCAGCCAAGTGGGGAATCCCTATGGCTACACCTTC	CASSQVGNPYGYTF
15	NA	TRBV14	NA	TRBJ1-1	TGTGCCAGCAGCCAAGATCTTGGGGTCGGAACTGAAGCTTTCTTT	CASSQDLGVGTEAFF
15	NA	TRBV11-2	NA	TRBJ2-5	TGTGCCAGCAGCTTAGATCCAGACCTCACGAGGGCCCAGTACTTC	CASSLDPDLTRAQYF
15	NA	TRBV6-5	NA	TRBJ2-7	TGTGCCAGCAGTTACGGAAGGGGAATTCGCCACGAGCAGTACTTC	CASSYGRGIRHEQYF
13	NA	TRBV6-5	NA	TRBJ2-7	TGTGCCAGCCGGGGAACAGCTTCCTACGAGCAGTACTTC	CASRGTASYEQYF
14	NA	TRBV10-3	once	TRBJ1-1	TGTGCCATCAGCGTCGGCAGGGAGAACACTGAAGCTTTCTTT	CAISVGRENTEAFF
16	TRBD2	TRBV11-3	NA	TRBJ2-3	TGTGCCAGCAGCGCTCGGACTAGCGGGGGCCAAGATACGCAGTATTTT	CASSARTSGGQDTQYF
16	NA	TRBV19	NA	TRBJ2-3	TGTGCCAGTAGTATCGGATGGGGCAGGAGTACAGATACGCAGTATTTT	CASSIGWGRSTDTQYF
15	NA	TRBV3-1/TRBV3-2	once	TRBJ1-2	TGTGCCAGCAGCCAAGGCGCCACTACAAGTAAGGGCTACACCTTC	CASSQGATTSKGYTF